This T cell receptor beta chain emerged from a study of T cell responses to AZD1222 COVID-19 vaccine. Notes on the study in general: Spike-specific TCR repertoires showed rising breadth and depth after two AZD1222 doses. Spike was spanned by vaccine-associated CD4 TCRs, with dominance at 160-218 and 743-854. Donors were mostly white British, more females; clonal diversity possibly underestimated.

The germline CDR1 and CDR2 sequences are MGHRA and YSYEKL. The length of the CDR3 is 16 residues. Losses at the gene ends were 4 bases for V and 5 bases for J; bases not matched to a gene: 7. In regard to this clone: What it recognizes is unknown.

The method was immunoSEQ multiplex PCR; TCRdb's version includes in-frame clones alone and lacks a portion of them. The table includes under 80,000 clones, 70% to 90% detected once. The clonotype comes from an adult who received the AZD1222 COVID-19 vaccine. The sample was peripheral blood, taken 28 days after the second AZD1222 dose. The chain links TRBV4-1 to TRBJ2-7, with TRBD2 matching 14 bases. The CDR3 spells CASSPGTSGRVHEQYF. DNA of the CDR3: TGCGCCAGCAGCCCCGGGACTAGCGGGAGAGTCCACGAGCAGTACTTC.